The next 3 T cell receptor beta chains were all read from a single sample in a study of blood T cell repertoires in COVID-19. Assay used: immunoSEQ multiplex PCR; TCRdb lists only in-frame clones, some missing. The table lists about 180,000 clones, around 85% of them singletons. The sequencing input was peripheral blood. These receptors originate from a human donor with active or convalescent COVID-19. The donor label of this sample is uncertain.

The chain employs TRBV18 and TRBJ1-2, with 7 bases matching TRBD1. The germline CDR1 and CDR2 sequences are KGHSH and LQKENI. The CDR3 length is 14 residues. Trimming cost V 3 bases and J 8 bases; bases outside gene matches: 9. CDR3 region: CASSPNRGETGYTF. The CDR3, as DNA: TGTGCCAGCTCACCTAACAGGGGCGAGACCGGCTACACCTTC.

The chain combines TRBV7-9 with TRBJ1-2, with a possible D match to TRBD1 (5 bases). This CDR3 has 14 amino acids. CDR1 and CDR2 (germline): SEHNR, FQNEAQ (reference sequence). The V end lost 4 bases, the J end lost 2 bases, and 11 bases lay between the germline ends. CDR3 in DNA: TGTGCCAGCAGCTCAGGGATCCCCAACTATGGCTACACCTTC. It specifies CASSSGIPNYGYTF.

In DNA form, the CDR3 reads TGTGCCAGCAGCCTGGGCAGCAGTTTTTACGAGCAGTACTTC. Translation: CASSLGSSFYEQYF. The gene calls are TRBV14 and TRBJ2-7; D uncertain. Germline V CDR1 and CDR2: SGHDN, FVKESK. Trimming pared 4 bases from V and 4 bases from J, leaving 14 bases between. The CDR3 spans 14 residues.